This T cell receptor beta chain was recovered during a study of neurological immune-mediated disorders. The sample holds many counts of this clonotype. Its antigen remains unknown. The V gene lost 3 bases and the J gene lost 9 bases, with 9 bases spanning the gap. The length of the CDR3 is 12 residues. Germline V CDR1 and CDR2: SEHNR, FQNEAQ (reference sequence). Time point specified: longitudinal time-point 3. General observations from the study: The expanded clones of different subjects shared no CDR3 amino acid sequences (suggesting private repertoires in all groups).

The cDNA came from 5'RACE, which used 10-nucleotide random UMIs. MiXCR, run by TCRdb on the 5' RACE reads, gives a single entry per CDR3 protein. The sample holds 95,000 to 110,000 distinct CDR3 sequences, 10% to 13% seen once. The sequence came from a female donor with HTLV-1-associated myelopathy (HAM/TSP). V gene TRBV7-9 combines with J gene TRBJ2-1, with D maybe TRBD1 (6 bases). Sequenced input: PBMCs. The CDR3 coding sequence is TGTGCCAGCAGCTTCCAGGGGCCTGAGCAGTTCTTC. Translation gives CASSFQGPEQFF.